These 27 T cell receptor beta chains came from one sample sequenced in a study of blood T cells in healthy people across ages. PCR was performed a second time for about 7 to 11 cycles using a sample-barcoded 5' primer and a J-beta primer mix. One entry per CDR3 protein, called by TCRdb with MiXCR from the 5' RACE reads. The table lists about 1.4 million distinct CDR3 sequences, approximately 59% of them singletons, with roughly 6.3% in the top ten. The sample taken for sequencing was blood. These receptors were taken from a man between 18 and 35 years old in good health.

V usage is TRBV7-9 and J usage is TRBJ2-4; 7 positions match TRBD1. The J call may not be correct, given that the DNA end is closer to TRBJ2-5. Looked up from germline, CDR1 is SEHNR and CDR2 is FQNEAQ (reference sequence). This CDR3 comprises 16 residues. This CDR3 is CASSPFTGAVLETQYF. The CDR3 nucleotides read TGTGCCAGCAGCCCATTCACAGGGGCGGTTCTGGAGACCCAGTACTTC.

The V gene is TRBV11-1, the J gene TRBJ2-3, with D possibly TRBD2 on 5 matching bases. The CDR3 covers 15 residues. V gave up 8 bases and J gave up 0 bases, with 15 bases separating them. Germline assignment: CDR1 SGHAT and CDR2 FQDESV (reference sequence). The CDR3: CASGPPGSSTDTQYF. In DNA, the CDR3 is TGTGCCAGCGGGCCGCCGGGGTCTAGCACAGATACGCAGTATTTT.

This chain joins TRBV19 and TRBJ1-1; TRBD1 is a possible D gene (5 bases). Per germline, CDR1 LNHDA and CDR2 SQIVND (reference sequence). The CDR3 length is 15 residues. V was cut by 5 bases and J by 5 bases, with 18 bases left in between. In DNA form, the CDR3 reads TGTGCCAGTAGTTTCAACAGGTATCGGGAAACTGAAGCTTTCTTT. This translates into CASSFNRYRETEAFF. The variable domain in full, with the rest retrieved from reference TRBV19 and TRBJ1-1, is DGGITQSPKYLFRKEGQNVTLSCEQNLNHDAMYWYRQDPGQGLRLIYYSQIVNDFQKGDIAEGYSVSREKKESFPLTVTSAQKNPTAFYLCASSFNRYRETEAFFGQGTRLTVV.

The V and J genes are TRBV27 and TRBJ2-1, with 9 bases matching TRBD2. Losses at the gene ends were 7 bases for V and 5 bases for J; bases not matched to a gene: 12. This CDR3 is built from 16 residues. CDR1 is MNHEY, CDR2 SMNVEV, per germline (reference sequence). The CDR3 here is CASIKLAGVSHNEQFF. The CDR3 DNA is TGTGCCAGCATAAAGTTAGCGGGAGTGTCCCACAATGAGCAGTTCTTC.

This chain uses TRBV12-3 or TRBV12-4 with TRBJ2-5, with D tentatively TRBD1 (7 bases). With 6 bases removed from V and 1 base from J, the gap between germline ends came to 9 bases. This CDR3 spans 13 amino acids. In nucleotides, the CDR3 is TGTGCCAGCAGCAGGGGGGCCCAAGAGACCCAGTACTTC. Amino acids: CASSRGAQETQYF.

J is TRBJ2-7 and V is TRBV7-2; TRBD2 matches 8 bases. Looked up from germline, CDR1 is SGHTA and CDR2 is FQGNSA. V gave up 3 bases and J gave up 0 bases; unmatched junction bases: 10. There are 17 residues in the CDR3. The CDR3 here is CASSLPSGGHSSYEQYF. The CDR3 nucleotides are TGTGCCAGCAGCTTGCCCAGCGGGGGCCATAGCTCCTACGAGCAGTACTTC.

The gene calls are TRBV4-1 and TRBJ1-4; D is possibly TRBD1 (5 bases). CDR1 MGHRA and CDR2 YSYEKL come from the germline V gene. This CDR3 contains 18 residues. With 3 bases removed from V and 0 bases from J, the gap between germline ends came to 17 bases. The CDR3 coding sequence is TGCGCCAGCAGCCAGGATGCAGGGCCGACTGCAACTAATGAAAAACTGTTTTTT. Protein sequence: CASSQDAGPTATNEKLFF.

V and J are TRBV6-5 and TRBJ2-5, with 8 bases that match TRBD2. CDR1 and CDR2 (germline): MNHEY, SVGAGI. J was trimmed by 1 base and V by 6 bases; bases with no gene match: 7. The CDR3 contains 15 residues. CDR3 sequence: CASSPLTSGQETQYF. For the CDR3, the DNA is TGTGCCAGCAGCCCCCTAACTAGCGGCCAAGAGACCCAGTACTTC.

The chain recombines TRBV20-1 with TRBJ2-5; D might be TRBD1 or TRBD2, each matching 6 bases. There are 15 residues in the CDR3. The V gene lost 5 bases and the J gene lost 2 bases, with 18 bases spanning the gap. Germline V gives CDR1 DFQATT, CDR2 SNEGSKA (reference sequence). The CDR3 DNA sequence: TGCAGTGCTGTAGAGGGGGGTTGGCTACAAGAGACCCAGTACTTC. The encoded protein is CSAVEGGWLQETQYF.

This chain connects TRBV4-1 to TRBJ2-5; TRBD2 matches 9 bases. From germline, CDR1 is MGHRA and CDR2 YSYEKL. V dropped 0 bases and J dropped 2; count of bases not matched to a gene: 7. The CDR3 length is 17 residues. The CDR3 spells CASSQDPSGGTQETQYF. For the CDR3, the DNA is TGCGCCAGCAGCCAAGATCCCAGCGGGGGGACTCAAGAGACCCAGTACTTC.

This chain uses TRBV25-1 with TRBJ1-2, with D uncertain. This CDR3 spans 12 amino acids. Germline V lookup: CDR1 MGHDK, CDR2 SYGVNS. The germline V and J ends were trimmed by 7 bases and 8 bases, with 14 bases remaining between them. Here the CDR3 reads CASISRAGGYTF. For the CDR3, the DNA is TGTGCCAGCATATCGCGGGCCGGGGGCTACACCTTC.

This clonotype was observed a few times. The chain links TRBV10-3 to TRBJ1-5, with TRBD1 matching 7 bases. The V and J ends lost 6 bases and 2 bases, in that order; junction bases with no gene match: 10. In germline, CDR1 is ENHRY, CDR2 SYGVKD. The CDR3 has 16 amino acids. For the CDR3, the DNA is TGTGCCATCAGCCGGGACAGCCCAATGGGCAATCAGCCCCAGCATTTT. Translating gives CAISRDSPMGNQPQHF.

This clonotype was observed a handful of times. This sequence joins TRBV6-1 and TRBJ2-4; 10 positions agree with TRBD2. The CDR3 has 16 residues. The trim removed 4 bases at V and 0 bases at J, leaving 3 bases unmatched. The germline V gene encodes CDR1 MNHNS and CDR2 SASEGT. CDR3: CASSARLAGAKNIQYF. In nucleotides, the CDR3 is TGTGCCAGCAGTGCCCGACTAGCGGGAGCCAAAAACATTCAGTACTTC.

The rearrangement uses TRBV7-2 and TRBJ2-7; TRBD1 aligns across 8 bases. The CDR3 contains 15 residues. J gave up 3 bases and V 5 bases, and 9 bases lay outside the gene matches. Germline CDR1 reads SGHTA; CDR2 reads FQGNSA. The CDR3 here is CASSEHGQGGYEQYF. The CDR3 coding sequence is TGTGCCAGCAGCGAACACGGACAGGGCGGCTACGAGCAGTACTTC. The full variable domain, rest sourced from reference TRBV7-2 and TRBJ2-7, is GAGVSQSPSNKVTEKGKDVELRCDPISGHTALYWYRQSLGQGLEFLIYFQGNSAPDKSGLPSDRFSAERTGGSVSTLTIQRTQQEDSAVYLCASSEHGQGGYEQYFGPGTRLTVT.

The chain carries TRBV11-1 and TRBJ2-7, with a weak D call TRBD1 (6 bases). V lost 5 bases to trimming and J lost 2 bases, with 16 bases between them. From germline, CDR1 is SGHAT and CDR2 FQDESV (reference sequence). The CDR3 covers 15 residues. The CDR3 DNA is TGTGCCAGCAGCCTAACCCGGACAGTGGCCTACGAGCAGTACTTC. It specifies CASSLTRTVAYEQYF.

This chain joins TRBV7-8 and TRBJ2-3; 9 bases line up with TRBD2. The CDR3 consists of 16 residues. CDR1 and CDR2 from the germline V gene are SGHVS and FQNEAQ. J gave up 0 bases and V 5 bases, and 6 bases lay outside the gene matches. The CDR3 DNA reads as TGTGCCAGCAGCGGAGGGGCGGGAGGGAGCACAGATACGCAGTATTTT. Its protein product is CASSGGAGGSTDTQYF.

V is TRBV29-1 and J is TRBJ2-3; 9 bases match TRBD1. The CDR3 is 15 amino acids. Germline lookup yields CDR1 SQVTM and CDR2 ANQGSEA. The V and J ends lost 4 bases and 1 base, in that order; junction bases with no gene match: 6. CDR3 sequence reads: CSVARGQGGTDTQYF. CDR3 sequence (DNA): TGCAGCGTTGCCCGGGGACAGGGTGGCACAGATACGCAGTATTTT.

This clonotype was seen only a few times. The chain combines TRBV9 with TRBJ2-7; TRBD2 agrees at 14 bases. CDR3 length: 17 residues. V dropped 0 bases and J dropped 5; count of bases not matched to a gene: 7. From germline, CDR1 is SGDLS and CDR2 YYNGEE. The DNA of the CDR3 is TGTGCCAGCAGCGTAGCTGGAGGACTAGCGGGAGGCCACGAGCAGTACTTC. Residues: CASSVAGGLAGGHEQYF.

This clonotype was recorded only once. The rearrangement links TRBV12-3 or TRBV12-4 to TRBJ2-2, with a possible D match to TRBD2 (6 bases). This CDR3 has 15 residues. V shed 3 bases and J shed 2 bases, with 10 bases lying between them. CDR3 sequence reads: CASSFSAGNTGELFF. As DNA, the CDR3 is TGTGCCAGCAGTTTTTCAGCGGGCAACACCGGGGAGCTGTTTTTT.

This clonotype was seen a few times. The chain has TRBV27 and TRBJ2-1; D remains unclear. Trimming took 2 bases from V and 6 from J, leaving 14 bases between them. From germline, CDR1 is MNHEY and CDR2 SMNVEV (reference sequence). The CDR3 has 15 residues. CDR3 bases: TGTGCCAGCAGTTTAGCCCCTAACAAGGGCAATGAGCAGTTCTTC. This encodes CASSLAPNKGNEQFF.

This clonotype was observed a handful of times. The chain is built from TRBV10-3 and TRBJ2-5; 10 bases agree with TRBD1. The CDR3 spans 14 residues. The ends lost 6 bases at V and 5 bases at J; junction bases unmatched: 6. Germline V gene sequence: CDR1 ENHRY, CDR2 SYGVKD. The CDR3 DNA reads as TGTGCCATCAGGGGGGACAGGGGCGGTGAGACCCAGTACTTC. This sequence encodes CAIRGDRGGETQYF.

The chain couples TRBV27 to TRBJ2-3; D unresolved. The germline V and J ends were trimmed by 8 bases and 3 bases, with 18 bases remaining between them. Germline V gene lookup returns CDR1 MNHEY and CDR2 SMNVEV (reference sequence). CDR3 length: 15 amino acids. The CDR3: CASSALWRRTDTQYF. CDR3 DNA: TGTGCCAGCTCCGCTCTGTGGCGGCGGACAGATACGCAGTATTTT.

A few counts support this clonotype. J is TRBJ1-5 and V is TRBV28, with 7 nucleotides matching TRBD1. Germline V gene lookup returns CDR1 MDHEN and CDR2 SYDVKM. Germline trimming cut 6 bases from V and 1 base from J; bases unmatched to any gene: 6. The CDR3 length is 15 residues. The CDR3 nucleotides are TGTGCCAGCAGAGGGGGGACAGACAGCAATCAGCCCCAGCATTTT. Amino acid sequence: CASRGGTDSNQPQHF.

This chain links TRBV9 with TRBJ2-1; tentatively, D is TRBD1 (5 bases). CDR1 and CDR2 from the germline V gene are SGDLS and YYNGEE. V shed 2 bases and J shed 9 bases, with 18 bases lying between them. The CDR3 spans 15 residues. In DNA form, the CDR3 reads TGTGCCAGCAGCGTGTTGACAGTCCGCCCAGGTGAGCAGTTCTTC. This sequence encodes CASSVLTVRPGEQFF.

This clonotype was picked up a small number of times. This chain links TRBV7-9 with TRBJ2-6; D is ambiguous. The CDR3 has 14 residues. The germline gives CDR1 SEHNR, CDR2 FQNEAQ (reference sequence). Trimming shortened V by 7 bases and J by 0 bases, and 7 bases separated the two germline ends. Here the CDR3 DNA reads TGTGCCAGCATCCGAGACTCTGGGGCCAACGTCCTGACTTTC. Translation gives CASIRDSGANVLTF.

The gene calls are TRBV25-1 and TRBJ1-3, with a possible D match to TRBD1 (6 bases). The CDR3 has 18 residues. Looked up from germline, CDR1 is MGHDK and CDR2 is SYGVNS. The V end was cut by 4 bases, the J end by 8 bases, with 27 bases between. The CDR3 DNA reads as TGTGCCAGCAGTGCACGTAGTTCCTACAGGGCCGGTGATGACACCATATATTTT. This sequence encodes CASSARSSYRAGDDTIYF.

The rearrangement links TRBV6-5 to TRBJ2-7; 10 nucleotides line up with TRBD1. With V trimmed by 9 bases and J by 4 bases, 6 bases remained unmatched. Per the germline V gene, CDR1 is MNHEY and CDR2 is SVGAGI. CDR3 length equals 13 residues. The CDR3 protein is CASWDRGGYEQYF. CDR3 coding DNA: TGTGCCAGTTGGGACAGGGGAGGGTACGAGCAGTACTTC.